These T cell receptor beta chains were read from a single sample in a study of cytomegalovirus exposure and HLA in healthy donors. Sequencing was performed with immunoSEQ multiplex PCR; in TCRdb, only in-frame clones are kept and a portion is missing. The sample contains roughly 110,000 clones, 75% of which appear only once. The sample consisted of PBMCs. The receptors here all came from a male donor in good health and CMV-seropositive. Both conserved end residues are part of each CDR3. Each record gives: J gene, V gene, D gene, clone size, CDR3 protein, CDR3 DNA. A D gene is named only where the DNA matches it firmly. Clone size is shown for a subset of rows, as once, few, many or a class of expanded clone.

j_gene: TRBJ2-7; v_gene: TRBV18; d_gene: -; abundance: -; CDR3aa: CASSPAGAGEQYF; CDR3nt: TGTGCCAGCTCACCTGCAGGGGCCGGCGAGCAGTACTTC
j_gene: TRBJ2-6; v_gene: TRBV7-8; d_gene: TRBD1; abundance: -; CDR3aa: CASSSDRGFNVLTF; CDR3nt: TGTGCCAGCAGCTCGGACAGGGGGTTCAACGTCCTGACTTTC
j_gene: TRBJ2-1; v_gene: TRBV28; d_gene: -; abundance: -; CDR3aa: CASGQGKREQFF; CDR3nt: TGTGCCAGCGGGCAGGGGAAACGGGAGCAGTTCTTC
j_gene: TRBJ2-5; v_gene: TRBV19; d_gene: -; abundance: -; CDR3aa: CASSIGRGWETQYF; CDR3nt: TGTGCCAGTAGTATCGGGCGGGGTTGGGAGACCCAGTACTTC
j_gene: TRBJ2-1; v_gene: TRBV7-2; d_gene: TRBD1; abundance: -; CDR3aa: CASSLMRTGVTSSYNEQFF; CDR3nt: TGTGCCAGCAGCTTAATGCGGACAGGGGTCACTAGCTCATACAATGAGCAGTTCTTC
j_gene: TRBJ2-7; v_gene: TRBV20-1; d_gene: -; abundance: few; CDR3aa: CSAPGGHEQYF; CDR3nt: TGCAGTGCTCCGGGTGGCCACGAGCAGTACTTC
j_gene: TRBJ2-1; v_gene: TRBV20-1; d_gene: -; abundance: -; CDR3aa: CSAIYNEQFF; CDR3nt: TGCAGTGCCATTTACAATGAGCAGTTCTTC
j_gene: TRBJ2-3; v_gene: TRBV6-5; d_gene: TRBD2; abundance: -; CDR3aa: CASSYRASGSTDTQYF; CDR3nt: TGTGCCAGCAGTTACCGGGCTAGCGGGAGCACAGATACGCAGTATTTT
j_gene: TRBJ1-1; v_gene: TRBV7-9; d_gene: TRBD1; abundance: -; CDR3aa: CASSAQGALGTEAFF; CDR3nt: TGTGCCAGCAGCGCACAGGGGGCGCTGGGCACTGAAGCTTTCTTT
j_gene: TRBJ2-3; v_gene: TRBV7-3; d_gene: TRBD2; abundance: few; CDR3aa: CASSPGLAGPSSTDTQYF; CDR3nt: TGTGCCAGCAGCCCAGGACTAGCGGGACCGTCTAGCACAGATACGCAGTATTTT
j_gene: TRBJ1-2; v_gene: TRBV11-3; d_gene: -; abundance: few; CDR3aa: CASSAIGSLNGYTF; CDR3nt: TGTGCCAGCAGCGCCATTGGGAGTCTCAATGGCTACACCTTC
j_gene: TRBJ1-2; v_gene: TRBV4-2; d_gene: TRBD1; abundance: few; CDR3aa: CASSQAAGTGYGYTF; CDR3nt: TGTGCCAGCAGCCAAGCAGCCGGGACAGGCTATGGCTACACCTTC
j_gene: TRBJ1-5; v_gene: TRBV19; d_gene: -; abundance: -; CDR3aa: CASSIGRATKGNQPQHF; CDR3nt: TGTGCCAGTAGTATAGGCAGGGCTACTAAAGGGAATCAGCCCCAGCATTTT
j_gene: TRBJ1-1; v_gene: TRBV5-8; d_gene: TRBD1; abundance: -; CDR3aa: CASSWTTGALSSTEAFF; CDR3nt: TGTGCCAGCAGCTGGACGACAGGGGCGCTTTCTTCCACTGAAGCTTTCTTT
j_gene: TRBJ2-2; v_gene: TRBV5-6; d_gene: -; abundance: -; CDR3aa: CASSKDRTNTGELFF; CDR3nt: TGTGCCAGCAGCAAAGACAGAACCAACACCGGGGAGCTGTTTTTT
j_gene: TRBJ1-5; v_gene: TRBV13; d_gene: -; abundance: -; CDR3aa: CASSTEQGQPQHF; CDR3nt: TGTGCCAGCAGCACCGAACAGGGACAGCCCCAGCATTTT
j_gene: TRBJ2-1; v_gene: TRBV7-6; d_gene: -; abundance: -; CDR3aa: CASSFHGQDNEQFF; CDR3nt: TGTGCCAGCAGCTTTCATGGGCAGGATAATGAGCAGTTCTTC
j_gene: TRBJ1-2; v_gene: TRBV27; d_gene: -; abundance: once; CDR3aa: CASRSDRTLRNYGYTF; CDR3nt: TGTGCCAGCAGATCCGACAGAACCCTACGTAACTATGGCTACACCTTC
j_gene: TRBJ2-7; v_gene: TRBV10-3; d_gene: -; abundance: -; CDR3aa: CAIRSVGLSDEQYF; CDR3nt: TGTGCCATCAGATCCGTGGGGCTTTCGGACGAGCAGTACTTC
j_gene: TRBJ2-7; v_gene: TRBV6-5; d_gene: TRBD1; abundance: -; CDR3aa: CASSRTGGKYEQYF; CDR3nt: TGTGCCAGCAGCCGGACAGGGGGAAAGTACGAGCAGTACTTC
j_gene: TRBJ1-1; v_gene: TRBV7-6; d_gene: TRBD1; abundance: -; CDR3aa: CASSRITTGGNTEAFF; CDR3nt: TGTGCCAGCAGCCGTATCACGACAGGGGGGAACACTGAAGCTTTCTTT
j_gene: TRBJ2-7; v_gene: TRBV7-9; d_gene: -; abundance: -; CDR3aa: CASSLGGRYEQYF; CDR3nt: TGTGCCAGCAGCTTAGGGGGCCGCTACGAGCAGTACTTC
j_gene: TRBJ1-2; v_gene: TRBV29-1; d_gene: TRBD1; abundance: -; CDR3aa: CSVEEQGTNYGYTF; CDR3nt: TGCAGCGTTGAGGAACAGGGGACTAACTATGGCTACACCTTC
j_gene: TRBJ2-1; v_gene: TRBV27; d_gene: -; abundance: -; CDR3aa: CASSLRGNNEQFF; CDR3nt: TGTGCCAGCAGTTTACGAGGGAACAATGAGCAGTTCTTC